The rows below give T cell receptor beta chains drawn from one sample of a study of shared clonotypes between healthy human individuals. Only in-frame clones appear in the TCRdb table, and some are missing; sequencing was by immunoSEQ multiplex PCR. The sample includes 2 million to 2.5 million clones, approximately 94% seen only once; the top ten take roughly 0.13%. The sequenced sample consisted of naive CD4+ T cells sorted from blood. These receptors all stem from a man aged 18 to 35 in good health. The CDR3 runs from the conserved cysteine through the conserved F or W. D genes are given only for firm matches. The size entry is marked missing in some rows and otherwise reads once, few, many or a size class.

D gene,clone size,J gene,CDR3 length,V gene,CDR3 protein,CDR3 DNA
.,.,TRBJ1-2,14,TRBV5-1,CASSFGSTNYGYTF,TGCGCCAGCAGCTTTGGCAGCACTAACTATGGCTACACCTTC
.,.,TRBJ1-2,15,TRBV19,CASSMAGALLYGYTF,TGTGCCAGTAGTATGGCAGGGGCGCTTCTCTATGGCTACACCTTC
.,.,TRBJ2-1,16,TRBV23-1,CASSQSRDSKYNEQFF,TGCGCCAGCAGTCAATCGCGGGACAGCAAATACAATGAGCAGTTCTTC
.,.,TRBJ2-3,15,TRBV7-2,CASSFRAGVVDTQYF,TGTGCCAGCAGCTTTCGAGCGGGTGTTGTAGATACGCAGTATTTT
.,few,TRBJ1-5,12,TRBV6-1,CASKESNQPQHF,TGTGCCAGCAAGGAGAGCAATCAGCCCCAGCATTTT
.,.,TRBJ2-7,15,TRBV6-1,CASSSQTAGSYEQYF,TGTGCCAGCAGTTCCCAGACAGCAGGAAGCTACGAGCAGTACTTC
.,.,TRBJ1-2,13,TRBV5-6,CASSRPGSYGYTF,TGTGCCAGCAGCCGGCCTGGGAGCTATGGCTACACCTTC
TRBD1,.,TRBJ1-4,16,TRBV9,CASSASGGSTNEKLFF,TGTGCCAGCAGCGCGTCAGGGGGATCAACTAATGAAAAACTGTTTTTT
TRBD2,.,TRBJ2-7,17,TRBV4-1,CASSRSTSGRWSYEQYF,TGCGCCAGCAGCCGATCCACTAGCGGGAGATGGAGCTACGAGCAGTACTTC
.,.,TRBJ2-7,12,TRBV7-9,CASSPGEYEQYF,TGTGCCAGCAGTCCAGGGGAGTACGAGCAGTACTTC
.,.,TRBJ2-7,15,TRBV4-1,CASSAPTGQAYEQYF,TGCGCCAGCAGCGCGCCGACGGGACAAGCCTACGAGCAGTACTTC
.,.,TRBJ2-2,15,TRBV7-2,CASSLARQGTGELFF,TGTGCCAGCAGCTTAGCGCGGCAAGGCACCGGGGAGCTGTTTTTT
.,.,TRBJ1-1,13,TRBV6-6,CASSLSGGTEAFF,TGTGCCAGCAGCCTGAGCGGGGGGACTGAAGCTTTCTTT
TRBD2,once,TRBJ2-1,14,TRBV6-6,CATKPGGYYNEQFF,TGTGCCACGAAACCCGGGGGGTATTACAATGAGCAGTTCTTC
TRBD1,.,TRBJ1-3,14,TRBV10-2,CASADRVSGNTIYF,TGCGCCAGCGCAGACAGGGTCTCTGGAAACACCATATATTTT
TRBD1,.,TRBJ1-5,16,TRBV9,CASSVASAGQYQPQHF,TGTGCCAGCAGCGTAGCTAGTGCGGGACAGTATCAGCCCCAGCATTTT
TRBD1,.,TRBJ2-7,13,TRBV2,CASRPDRDYEQYF,TGTGCCAGCAGGCCGGACAGGGACTACGAGCAGTACTTC
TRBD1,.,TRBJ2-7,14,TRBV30,CAWNPQGFSYEQYF,TGTGCCTGGAACCCACAGGGGTTCTCCTACGAGCAGTACTTC
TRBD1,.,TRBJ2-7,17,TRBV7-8,CASSLAGTGAKSYEQYF,TGTGCCAGCAGCTTGGCCGGGACAGGGGCCAAATCCTACGAGCAGTACTTC
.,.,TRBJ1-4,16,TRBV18,CASSPDLRDDNEKLFF,TGTGCCAGCTCACCTGATCTTAGGGACGATAATGAAAAACTGTTTTTT
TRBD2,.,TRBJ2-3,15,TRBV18,CASSPASGSTDTQYF,TGTGCCAGCTCACCGGCTAGCGGTAGCACAGATACGCAGTATTTT
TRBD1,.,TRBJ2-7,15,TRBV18,CASSPTGGQGYEQYF,TGTGCCAGCTCACCAACGGGGGGACAGGGGTACGAGCAGTACTTC
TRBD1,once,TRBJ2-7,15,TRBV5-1,CASSPSGQGNHEQYF,TGCGCCAGCAGTCCTTCGGGACAGGGAAACCACGAGCAGTACTTC
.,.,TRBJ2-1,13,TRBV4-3,CASSQERGAEQFF,TGCGCCAGCAGCCAAGAGAGAGGGGCTGAGCAGTTCTTC
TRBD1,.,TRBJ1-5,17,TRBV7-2,CASSPGQGYYSNQPQHF,TGTGCCAGCAGCCCGGGACAGGGGTACTATAGCAATCAGCCCCAGCATTTT
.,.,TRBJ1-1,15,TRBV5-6,CASSPLWGLNTEAFF,TGTGCCAGCAGCCCCCTTTGGGGGCTGAACACTGAAGCTTTCTTT
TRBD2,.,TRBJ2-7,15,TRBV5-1,CASRAGLAGSYEQYF,TGCGCCAGCAGGGCGGGACTAGCGGGTTCCTACGAGCAGTACTTC
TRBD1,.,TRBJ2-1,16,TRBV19,CASSNPGQGPYNEQFF,TGTGCCAGTAGTAACCCGGGACAGGGACCTTACAATGAGCAGTTCTTC
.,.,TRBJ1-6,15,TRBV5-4,CASSPGGVDNSPLHF,TGTGCCAGCAGCCCCGGGGGGGTAGATAATTCACCCCTCCACTTT